One sample yielded the 11 T cell receptor beta chains listed below, sequenced in a study of CD8 T cells in ankylosing spondylitis. TCRdb re-analysed the 5' RACE reads in MiXCR, keeping a single row per CDR3 protein. The table has 500,000 or so distinct CDR3 sequences, about 5.2% seen once; the top ten hold 3% to 4%. Whole-study findings and limits: Several highly homologous variants formed a TCR beta motif that appeared characteristic of ankylosing spondylitis blood.

Their antigens are not known. Sequencing was carried out using blood, either unsorted or a sorted T cell fraction (not recorded which). The receptors stem from a male donor with ankylosing spondylitis.

This clonotype was recorded many times. V and J are TRBV6-5 and TRBJ1-1; D gene ambiguous. The V end was cut by 2 bases, the J end by 3 bases, with 10 bases between. Germline V CDR1 and CDR2: MNHEY, SVGAGI. CDR3 length: 14 residues. CDR3 loop: CASSYRDGYTEAFF. DNA of the CDR3: TGTGCCAGCAGTTACCGGGATGGGTACACTGAAGCTTTCTTT.

This clonotype showed up many times. The rearrangement links TRBV7-2 to TRBJ2-2; D ambiguous. Germline CDR1 SGHTA, CDR2 FQGNSA. This CDR3 is built from 13 residues. V was clipped by 3 bases and J by 4 bases, with 6 bases between them. CDR3 in DNA: TGTGCCAGCAGCTTCCGTAGCACCGGGGAGCTGTTTTTT. This encodes CASSFRSTGELFF.

This clonotype has a count of ten or more. The gene calls are TRBV5-1 and TRBJ2-1; TRBD2 might be the D (5 bases). V was pared by 2 bases and J by 0 bases, with 12 bases between. CDR1 is SGHRS, CDR2 YFSETQ, per germline. CDR3 length: 16 residues. This CDR3 is CASSLLGSPSYNEQFF. CDR3 bases: TGCGCCAGCAGCTTATTAGGGAGCCCCTCCTACAATGAGCAGTTCTTC.

In its sample, this clonotype was seen many times. The gene calls are TRBV20-1 and TRBJ2-5; possibly TRBD2 for D (5 bases). The CDR3 covers 12 residues. From germline, CDR1 is DFQATT and CDR2 SNEGSKA (reference sequence). The V and J ends lost 8 bases and 4 bases respectively, with 14 bases between them. CDR3 in amino acids: CSTKGGAETQYF. The CDR3 coding sequence is TGCAGTACCAAAGGAGGTGCAGAGACCCAGTACTTC.

This clonotype was observed many times. This sequence joins TRBV4-2 and TRBJ2-7; the match to TRBD2 covers 11 bases. V trimming: 0 bases; J trimming: 7 bases; junction bases outside the gene matches: 5. This CDR3 contains 15 residues. The germline gives CDR1 LGHNA, CDR2 YNFKEQ. As DNA, the CDR3 is TGTGCCAGCAGCCAAGATCCGGGACTAGCGGATGAGCAGTACTTC. Translated: CASSQDPGLADEQYF.

This clonotype was counted at least ten times. The genes are TRBV29-1 and TRBJ1-5, with TRBD1 as a possible D gene (5 bases). V lost 8 bases and J lost 0, with 11 bases in between. This CDR3 comprises 13 residues. In germline, CDR1 is SQVTM, CDR2 ANQGSEA. The chain's CDR3 is CSFRDGSNQPQHF. The DNA of the CDR3 is TGCAGCTTCCGGGACGGTAGCAATCAGCCCCAGCATTTT.

This clonotype has a count of ten or more. The rearrangement joins TRBV20-1 to TRBJ2-5; 13 positions match TRBD2. The CDR3 extends over 14 amino acids. The J segment lost 5 bases and the V segment lost 6 bases, leaving 6 bases of the junction unmatched. The germline V gene encodes CDR1 DFQATT and CDR2 SNEGSKA (reference sequence). CDR3 sequence reads: CSAGLAGVRETQYF. Here the CDR3 DNA reads TGCAGTGCCGGACTAGCGGGAGTGCGTGAGACCCAGTACTTC.

This clonotype was counted only a few times. The chain uses TRBV7-2 and TRBJ2-1, with a tentative D call TRBD1 (6 bases). V dropped 5 bases and J dropped 6 bases, with 11 bases sitting between them. The CDR3 has 13 amino acids. CDR1 and CDR2 (germline): SGHTA, FQGNSA. The CDR3, as DNA: TGTGCCAGCAGCCATAGACAGGTCAATGAGCAGTTCTTC. Translation: CASSHRQVNEQFF.

This clonotype was counted many times. V usage is TRBV20-1 and J usage is TRBJ2-7; 9 nucleotides line up with TRBD1. The CDR3 consists of 14 residues. J was trimmed by 5 bases and V by 3 bases; bases with no gene match: 8. Germline lookup yields CDR1 DFQATT and CDR2 SNEGSKA (reference sequence). CDR3 region: CSARIGTGSHEQYF. CDR3 nucleotides: TGCAGTGCTAGGATTGGGACAGGGAGCCACGAGCAGTACTTC.

This clonotype came up many times. The chain joins TRBV9 to TRBJ2-1; D possibly uses TRBD1 or TRBD2 (7 bases each). V lost 4 bases to trimming and J lost 4 bases, with 12 bases between them. Germline CDR1 SGDLS, CDR2 YYNGEE. The CDR3 consists of 14 residues. CDR3 protein: CASSSGGEYNEQFF. Here the CDR3 DNA reads TGTGCCAGCAGCTCAGGGGGGGAGTACAATGAGCAGTTCTTC.

In this sample, this clonotype turned up many times. Lacking the conserved final phenylalanine or tryptophan, this CDR3 likely reflects a read error. No DNA is shown, since the ends of the CDR3 on it are uncertain; the CDR3 is the one TCRdb lists. The chain couples TRBV24-1 to TRBJ1-1. A total of 11 residues make up the CDR3, ends included. The germline gives CDR1 KGHDR, CDR2 SFDVKD. CDR3 amino acids: CATSEEDRDLV.